The present T cell receptor beta chain was sequenced within a study of T cells in Graves' hyperthyroidism and ophthalmopathy. Regions amplified from RNA transcripts were the TCR beta CDR3 regions. A first-round RT-PCR of the TCR CDR3 used the HTBI primer set. TCRdb independently ran MiXCR on the multiplex PCR reads; one entry per CDR3 protein. The sample carries under 400,000 distinct CDR3 sequences, approximately 14% recorded once. In its sample, this clonotype was seen many times. The sequenced sample consisted of blood. This clonotype originated in an older woman with Graves' hyperthyroidism.

The CDR3 DNA reads as TGTGCCAGCATTCCTATCGACAGGAATGAAAAACTGTTTTTT. It is translated as CASIPIDRNEKLFF. J is TRBJ1-4 and V is TRBV2, with a possible D match to TRBD1 (6 bases). The germline V and J ends were trimmed by 7 bases and 5 bases, with 14 bases remaining between them. Per germline, CDR1 SNHLY and CDR2 FYNNEI. This CDR3 has 14 amino acids.